The rows below give T cell receptor beta chains drawn from one sample of a study of CD8 T cells in Susac syndrome. One entry per CDR3 protein results from TCRdb running MiXCR on the immunoSEQ multiplex PCR reads. The table records approximately 120,000 distinct CDR3 sequences, 85% to 95% of them present only once. The sequencing sample was made of CD4+ T cells from PBMCs. Every receptor here comes from a human donor in good health. Each CDR3 is given with its conserved first and last residue. A D gene is named only where the DNA matches it firmly. Clone size is not always given. Where it is, it says once, few, many or a class for expanded clones.

abundance	j_gene	d_gene	v_gene	CDR3aa	CDR3nt
NA	TRBJ1-2	NA	TRBV7-2	CASSLLRGDYGYTF	TGTGCCAGCAGCTTACTCAGAGGGGACTATGGCTACACCTTC
NA	TRBJ2-5	TRBD2	TRBV30	CAYEREGETQYF	TGTGCCTATGAGCGGGAAGGAGAGACCCAGTACTTC
NA	TRBJ1-1	TRBD1	TRBV29-1	CSAVPGTANTEAFF	TGCAGCGCCGTTCCCGGGACAGCGAACACTGAAGCTTTCTTT
NA	TRBJ2-7	NA	TRBV3-1	CASSGGADVASYEQYF	TGTGCCAGCAGTGGGGGGGCAGACGTTGCCTCCTACGAGCAGTACTTC
NA	TRBJ2-7	NA	TRBV6-2/TRBV6-3	CASKGVSYEQYF	TGTGCCAGCAAGGGAGTCTCCTACGAGCAGTACTTC
once	TRBJ2-1	TRBD2	TRBV29-1	CSVAIKVAGVEQFF	TGCAGCGTTGCCATTAAGGTAGCGGGAGTTGAGCAGTTCTTC
NA	TRBJ1-1	NA	TRBV5-1	CASSLEGTEVDTEAFF	TGCGCCAGCAGCTTGGAAGGCACGGAGGTTGACACTGAAGCTTTCTTT
once	TRBJ2-1	NA	TRBV2	CASNDIQFSYNEQFF	TGTGCCAGCAATGACATACAGTTCTCCTACAATGAGCAGTTCTTC
NA	TRBJ2-7	NA	TRBV5-1	CASRAWGSPGGEQYF	TGCGCCAGCAGGGCCTGGGGCAGCCCGGGCGGGGAGCAGTACTTC
once	TRBJ1-2	NA	TRBV4-1	CASSQDGVGYGYTF	TGCGCCAGCAGCCAAGATGGAGTAGGCTATGGCTACACCTTC
NA	TRBJ1-6	NA	TRBV20-1	CSAGQGLNSPLHF	TGCAGTGCCGGCCAGGGGTTGAATTCACCCCTCCACTTT
NA	TRBJ1-2	NA	TRBV3-1	CASSQALSGYGYTF	TGTGCCAGCAGCCAAGCCTTGAGTGGGTATGGCTACACCTTC
NA	TRBJ2-7	NA	TRBV20-1	CSARDRASDGLEQYF	TGCAGTGCTAGAGATCGGGCTAGTGATGGCCTCGAGCAGTACTTC
NA	TRBJ1-1	TRBD1	TRBV5-1	CASSLQGVQAEAFF	TGCGCCAGCAGCCTACAGGGGGTTCAGGCTGAAGCTTTCTTT
NA	TRBJ2-5	NA	TRBV5-1	CASSLDGRLTETQYF	TGCGCCAGCAGCTTGGACGGCAGGCTAACAGAGACCCAGTACTTC
NA	TRBJ2-7	TRBD2	TRBV7-8	CASSLQRESSYEQYF	TGTGCCAGCAGCTTACAGCGGGAGAGCTCCTACGAGCAGTACTTC
NA	TRBJ2-3	TRBD1	TRBV5-6	CASNTPGQGTDTQYF	TGTGCCAGCAATACTCCGGGACAGGGAACAGATACGCAGTATTTT
NA	TRBJ2-7	NA	TRBV14	CASSQVAGRGEQYF	TGTGCCAGCAGCCAAGTCGCAGGGCGAGGCGAGCAGTACTTC
NA	TRBJ2-3	NA	TRBV7-2	CASSSASSTDTQYF	TGTGCCAGCAGCTCCGCTTCTAGCACAGATACGCAGTATTTT
NA	TRBJ2-7	TRBD2	TRBV7-2	CASSPFGVGGSKGYEQYF	TGTGCCAGCAGCCCTTTTGGGGTGGGCGGGAGTAAGGGTTACGAGCAGTACTTC
NA	TRBJ2-5	TRBD2	TRBV4-3	CASSQELAGGPSVETQYF	TGCGCCAGCAGCCAAGAGCTAGCGGGAGGGCCCAGCGTGGAGACCCAGTACTTC
few	TRBJ2-5	NA	TRBV6-2/TRBV6-3	CASTQGGWETQYF	TGTGCCAGCACCCAGGGGGGTTGGGAGACCCAGTACTTC
NA	TRBJ1-1	TRBD1	TRBV7-2	CASSLTPGGGTEAFF	TGTGCCAGCAGCTTAACGCCAGGGGGGGGCACTGAAGCTTTCTTT
once	TRBJ2-5	NA	TRBV5-5	CASSLGLPRGETQYF	TGTGCCAGCAGCCTCGGTCTGCCGAGAGGAGAGACCCAGTACTTC
NA	TRBJ2-7	NA	TRBV3-1	CASSLVESEQYF	TGTGCCAGCAGCCTGGTTGAGTCCGAGCAGTACTTC
NA	TRBJ1-1	NA	TRBV7-2	CASSLAPRERRSEAFF	TGTGCCAGCAGCTTAGCGCCGAGGGAAAGGCGGTCAGAAGCTTTCTTT
NA	TRBJ1-5	TRBD1	TRBV19	CASSSDGTAVNQPQHF	TGTGCCAGTAGTTCCGATGGGACAGCAGTCAATCAGCCCCAGCATTTT
NA	TRBJ1-2	NA	TRBV6-2/TRBV6-3	CASSQLTNYGYTF	TGTGCCAGCAGTCAACTTACCAACTATGGCTACACCTTC
NA	TRBJ2-5	NA	TRBV29-1	CSVGSETQYF	TGCAGCGTTGGTAGTGAGACCCAGTACTTC
NA	TRBJ2-1	TRBD2	TRBV20-1	CSASGGGASWEQFF	TGCAGTGCTAGTGGCGGGGGGGCATCGTGGGAGCAGTTCTTC
NA	TRBJ2-2	NA	TRBV7-9	CASSPGGRILFF	TGTGCCAGCAGCCCAGGCGGACGGATCTTATTTTTT
NA	TRBJ1-1	TRBD1	TRBV20-1	CPTHRGTEAFF	TGCCCTACCCACAGGGGCACTGAAGCTTTCTTT
NA	TRBJ1-2	NA	TRBV23-1	CASSQYRGPPTSINYGYTF	TGCGCCAGCAGTCAATATCGGGGGCCCCCGACATCTATTAACTATGGCTACACCTTC
NA	TRBJ2-7	NA	TRBV5-6	CASSLVVAQVSEQYF	TGTGCCAGCAGCTTGGTCGTCGCTCAGGTCTCCGAGCAGTACTTC
NA	TRBJ2-7	NA	TRBV6-5	CASSYRGAQYF	TGTGCCAGCAGTTATCGGGGAGCTCAGTACTTC
NA	TRBJ1-6	NA	TRBV2	CASGRDNSPLHF	TGTGCCAGCGGACGAGATAATTCACCCCTCCACTTT
NA	TRBJ1-6	NA	TRBV19	CASSGRDSYNSPLHF	TGTGCCAGTAGCGGTCGGGACTCCTATAATTCACCCCTCCACTTT
NA	TRBJ1-1	TRBD1	TRBV7-2	CASSPKTGKNTEAFF	TGTGCCAGCAGCCCAAAGACAGGGAAGAACACTGAAGCTTTCTTT
NA	TRBJ2-1	NA	TRBV4-1	CASSQVPSSTAQGEQFF	TGCGCCAGCAGCCAAGTGCCCAGCTCGACAGCCCAGGGTGAGCAGTTCTTC
NA	TRBJ2-1	NA	TRBV14	CASSQDSRVNEFF	TGTGCCAGCAGCCAAGATAGCAGGGTTAACGAGTTCTTC
NA	TRBJ1-6	NA	TRBV20-1	CSARDGSSYNSPLHF	TGCAGTGCTCGGGACGGGAGCTCCTATAATTCACCCCTCCACTTT
NA	TRBJ2-5	TRBD2	TRBV10-3	CAISEPAGGPEETQYF	TGTGCCATCAGTGAACCAGCGGGAGGGCCGGAGGAGACCCAGTACTTC
NA	TRBJ2-1	TRBD2	TRBV5-4	CASSQGLAGANEQFF	TGTGCCAGCAGCCAGGGACTAGCGGGAGCCAATGAGCAGTTCTTC
NA	TRBJ2-7	TRBD2	TRBV29-1	CSVDGTSGNSAYEQYF	TGCAGCGTTGATGGGACTAGCGGGAACAGTGCCTACGAGCAGTACTTC
NA	TRBJ2-1	NA	TRBV10-3	CAISEQTLSSYNEQFF	TGTGCCATCAGTGAGCAGACCCTAAGCTCCTACAATGAGCAGTTCTTC
NA	TRBJ1-4	NA	TRBV7-9	CASSLSQGIKNEKLFF	TGTGCCAGCAGCTTAAGTCAGGGGATTAAGAATGAAAAACTGTTTTTT
NA	TRBJ2-3	NA	TRBV12-3/TRBV12-4	CASRKLRDTQYF	TGTGCCAGCAGAAAACTAAGAGATACGCAGTATTTT